Listed below are T cell receptor beta chains from one sample, sequenced in a study of blood T cells in healthy people across ages. TCRdb passed the 5' RACE reads through MiXCR, listing each CDR3 protein once. In the table there are about 640,000 distinct CDR3 sequences, roughly three fifths of which are singletons. Sequenced input: blood. These receptors all stem from a man aged 55 to 70 in good health. The CDR3 runs from the conserved cysteine through the conserved F or W. The order of the fields is D gene, J gene, V gene, clone size, CDR3 protein, CDR3 DNA. D genes are given only for firm matches. Size is omitted from some rows. Given values are once, few, many or a class for expanded clones.

D gene: TRBD1; J gene: TRBJ2-5; V gene: TRBV4-1; clone size: few; CDR3 protein: CASSQGTGPQETQYF; CDR3 DNA: TGCGCCAGCAGCCAGGGGACAGGGCCCCAAGAGACCCAGTACTTC
D gene: .; J gene: TRBJ2-1; V gene: TRBV6-5; clone size: .; CDR3 protein: CASSYSNVGGGEQFF; CDR3 DNA: TGTGCCAGCAGTTACTCGAATGTCGGGGGAGGTGAGCAGTTCTTC
D gene: TRBD1; J gene: TRBJ1-2; V gene: TRBV5-6; clone size: .; CDR3 protein: CTSSPGEGQGQGYTF; CDR3 DNA: TGTACCAGCAGCCCAGGAGAGGGACAGGGGCAAGGCTACACCTTC
D gene: TRBD1; J gene: TRBJ1-2; V gene: TRBV2; clone size: .; CDR3 protein: CASSTGARYYGYTF; CDR3 DNA: TGTGCCAGCAGTACAGGGGCCCGCTACTATGGCTACACCTTC
D gene: TRBD2; J gene: TRBJ2-5; V gene: TRBV6-2/TRBV6-3; clone size: .; CDR3 protein: CASASGGSTQETQYF; CDR3 DNA: TGTGCCTCGGCCAGCGGGGGGAGTACTCAAGAGACCCAGTACTTC
D gene: TRBD1; J gene: TRBJ1-1; V gene: TRBV12-5; clone size: .; CDR3 protein: CASGPGQRINTEAFF; CDR3 DNA: TGTGCTAGTGGACCGGGACAGCGCATTAACACTGAAGCTTTCTTT
D gene: .; J gene: TRBJ2-7; V gene: TRBV6-5; clone size: .; CDR3 protein: CASSYDGVEQYF; CDR3 DNA: TGTGCCAGCAGTTACGACGGGGTCGAGCAGTACTTC
D gene: .; J gene: TRBJ2-2; V gene: TRBV15; clone size: .; CDR3 protein: CATSRDPVTGELFF; CDR3 DNA: TGTGCCACCAGCAGAGACCCCGTAACCGGGGAGCTGTTTTTT
D gene: .; J gene: TRBJ1-4; V gene: TRBV3-1; clone size: .; CDR3 protein: CASSQEFSGGKGVKLFF; CDR3 DNA: TGTGCCAGCAGCCAAGAATTCAGCGGCGGAAAAGGGGTAAAACTGTTTTTT
D gene: .; J gene: TRBJ2-7; V gene: TRBV20-1; clone size: .; CDR3 protein: CSASRDLWTYEQYF; CDR3 DNA: TGCAGTGCTAGTCGGGATTTGTGGACCTACGAGCAGTACTTC
D gene: TRBD1; J gene: TRBJ1-2; V gene: TRBV29-1; clone size: .; CDR3 protein: CSVAPRGGLNYGYTF; CDR3 DNA: TGCAGCGTTGCTCCACGAGGGGGCCTTAACTATGGCTACACCTTC
D gene: .; J gene: TRBJ2-7; V gene: TRBV7-2; clone size: .; CDR3 protein: CASSLEVRAHEQYF; CDR3 DNA: TGTGCCAGCAGCTTAGAGGTTAGGGCGCACGAGCAGTACTTC
D gene: TRBD2; J gene: TRBJ2-3; V gene: TRBV10-3; clone size: .; CDR3 protein: CAIHGGAAPDTQYF; CDR3 DNA: TGTGCCATACACGGGGGGGCCGCCCCGGATACGCAGTATTTT
D gene: .; J gene: TRBJ2-1; V gene: TRBV6-6; clone size: .; CDR3 protein: CASSGGTAHNEQFF; CDR3 DNA: TGTGCCAGCAGTGGCGGGACGGCTCACAATGAGCAGTTCTTC
D gene: TRBD2; J gene: TRBJ2-4; V gene: TRBV6-5; clone size: .; CDR3 protein: CASSSPGSGGEYF; CDR3 DNA: TGTGCCAGCAGTTCTCCCGGTAGCGGGGGGGAGTACTTC
D gene: .; J gene: TRBJ1-6; V gene: TRBV28; clone size: many; CDR3 protein: CASNRGPYNSPLHF; CDR3 DNA: TGTGCCAGCAATAGGGGCCCCTATAATTCACCCCTCCACTTT
D gene: .; J gene: TRBJ2-6; V gene: TRBV5-1; clone size: few; CDR3 protein: CASSFVGGRTSGANVLTF; CDR3 DNA: TGCGCCAGCAGCTTTGTCGGGGGCCGTACATCTGGGGCCAACGTCCTGACTTTC
D gene: .; J gene: TRBJ2-2; V gene: TRBV7-8; clone size: .; CDR3 protein: CASSFRRDSNTGELFF; CDR3 DNA: TGTGCCAGCAGCTTTAGGCGGGACTCGAACACCGGGGAGCTGTTTTTT
D gene: .; J gene: TRBJ1-4; V gene: TRBV20-1; clone size: .; CDR3 protein: CSARSGGVEKLFF; CDR3 DNA: TGCAGTGCCCGATCGGGGGGCGTTGAAAAACTGTTTTTT
D gene: .; J gene: TRBJ1-2; V gene: TRBV10-1; clone size: .; CDR3 protein: CASSDLNYGYTF; CDR3 DNA: TGCGCCAGCAGTGACCTGAACTATGGCTACACCTTC
D gene: TRBD1; J gene: TRBJ1-2; V gene: TRBV20-1; clone size: few; CDR3 protein: CSATRDRGNYGYTF; CDR3 DNA: TGCAGTGCTACCAGGGACAGGGGGAACTATGGCTACACCTTC
D gene: .; J gene: TRBJ1-1; V gene: TRBV6-5; clone size: once; CDR3 protein: CASSSGGSLNTEAFF; CDR3 DNA: TGTGCCAGCAGTTCCGGCGGCAGTCTGAACACTGAAGCTTTCTTT
D gene: .; J gene: TRBJ1-2; V gene: TRBV20-1; clone size: few; CDR3 protein: CSAEGGGINYGYTF; CDR3 DNA: TGCAGTGCCGAGGGAGGAGGGATAAACTATGGCTACACCTTC
D gene: .; J gene: TRBJ1-4; V gene: TRBV25-1; clone size: .; CDR3 protein: CASNGLDIHNEKLFF; CDR3 DNA: TGTGCCAGCAACGGACTGGACATCCATAATGAAAAACTGTTTTTT
D gene: .; J gene: TRBJ1-2; V gene: TRBV6-2/TRBV6-3; clone size: .; CDR3 protein: CASSTRAVYGYTF; CDR3 DNA: TGTGCCAGCAGTACCAGGGCGGTCTATGGCTACACCTTC
D gene: .; J gene: TRBJ2-5; V gene: TRBV5-6; clone size: once; CDR3 protein: CASSLVGRYRETQYF; CDR3 DNA: TGTGCCAGCAGCTTGGTTGGACGGTACCGAGAGACCCAGTACTTC
D gene: TRBD1; J gene: TRBJ2-3; V gene: TRBV20-1; clone size: .; CDR3 protein: CSATTRQGGADTQYF; CDR3 DNA: TGCAGTGCTACGACCCGACAGGGGGGCGCAGATACGCAGTATTTT
D gene: .; J gene: TRBJ2-7; V gene: TRBV12-3/TRBV12-4; clone size: .; CDR3 protein: CASSPSPPGPGSREQYF; CDR3 DNA: TGTGCCAGCAGCCCATCGCCCCCGGGTCCGGGCAGCCGTGAGCAGTACTTC
D gene: .; J gene: TRBJ2-1; V gene: TRBV20-1; clone size: .; CDR3 protein: CSASGGREQFF; CDR3 DNA: TGCAGTGCTAGTGGGGGACGTGAGCAGTTCTTC
D gene: TRBD1; J gene: TRBJ1-6; V gene: TRBV5-1; clone size: .; CDR3 protein: CASSLRTGQNSPLHF; CDR3 DNA: TGCGCCAGCAGCCTGAGGACAGGGCAAAATTCACCCCTCCACTTT
D gene: .; J gene: TRBJ2-5; V gene: TRBV7-8; clone size: .; CDR3 protein: CASSVQEGTEQYF; CDR3 DNA: TGTGCCAGCAGCGTACAAGAGGGAACTGAGCAGTACTTC
D gene: .; J gene: TRBJ2-7; V gene: TRBV2; clone size: .; CDR3 protein: CASSDPGEIHEQYF; CDR3 DNA: TGTGCCAGCAGTGACCCAGGGGAAATCCACGAGCAGTACTTC
D gene: TRBD2; J gene: TRBJ2-3; V gene: TRBV6-2/TRBV6-3; clone size: .; CDR3 protein: CASRELATSTDTQYF; CDR3 DNA: TGTGCCAGCAGAGAACTAGCGACAAGCACAGATACGCAGTATTTT
D gene: TRBD1; J gene: TRBJ1-2; V gene: TRBV28; clone size: few; CDR3 protein: CASSPWTGNKAGNGYTF; CDR3 DNA: TGTGCCAGTAGCCCATGGACAGGGAATAAAGCGGGAAATGGCTACACCTTC
D gene: .; J gene: TRBJ2-3; V gene: TRBV2; clone size: .; CDR3 protein: CASSALAVGTDTQYF; CDR3 DNA: TGTGCCAGCAGTGCCTTAGCGGTGGGTACAGATACGCAGTATTTT
D gene: .; J gene: TRBJ2-3; V gene: TRBV20-1; clone size: many; CDR3 protein: CSARGVDTQYF; CDR3 DNA: TGCAGTGCTAGAGGGGTAGATACGCAGTATTTT
D gene: .; J gene: TRBJ2-1; V gene: TRBV20-1; clone size: .; CDR3 protein: CSARDVFTYNEQFF; CDR3 DNA: TGCAGTGCTAGAGACGTGTTTACCTACAATGAGCAGTTCTTC
D gene: .; J gene: TRBJ2-3; V gene: TRBV28; clone size: .; CDR3 protein: CASRKQGADTQYF; CDR3 DNA: TGTGCCAGCAGGAAACAGGGCGCAGATACGCAGTATTTT
D gene: TRBD1; J gene: TRBJ2-2; V gene: TRBV6-1; clone size: few; CDR3 protein: CASRLDRGINTGELFF; CDR3 DNA: TGTGCCAGCAGGCTTGACAGGGGAATTAACACCGGGGAGCTGTTTTTT
D gene: TRBD2; J gene: TRBJ2-5; V gene: TRBV11-3; clone size: .; CDR3 protein: CASSPGLAGDQETQYF; CDR3 DNA: TGCGCCAGCAGCCCCGGACTAGCGGGGGACCAAGAGACCCAGTACTTC
D gene: TRBD2; J gene: TRBJ2-5; V gene: TRBV20-1; clone size: .; CDR3 protein: CSAYGLAGPHNEQYF; CDR3 DNA: TGCAGTGCTTACGGACTAGCGGGGCCCCACAATGAGCAGTACTTC
D gene: .; J gene: TRBJ1-6; V gene: TRBV6-1; clone size: .; CDR3 protein: CASSTRTESSYNSPLHF; CDR3 DNA: TGTGCCAGCAGTACCCGGACCGAAAGCTCCTATAATTCACCCCTCCACTTT
D gene: .; J gene: TRBJ1-1; V gene: TRBV6-1; clone size: .; CDR3 protein: CASSGTLTEAFF; CDR3 DNA: TGTGCCAGCAGCGGGACTTTAACTGAAGCTTTCTTT